This entry describes one T cell receptor beta chain. The clone's antigen remains unknown. No quality values exist for individual bases; no much larger clone is one base distant. These data come from a study of beta chain features in type 1 diabetes (dated by TCRdb to 2016 to 2018). Study-wide context: No differences in mean age, gender distribution, total cell number or subset yield were found between patients and healthy donors. Across all samples, fewer than 110,000,000 sorted cells were examined, and cell number per subset correlated strongly with RNA yield. The study compared TCRB repertoires of sorted circulating CD4+ T cell subsets between recently diagnosed type 1 diabetes patients and matched healthy donors. Naive and central memory subsets were obtained from all 30 or so donors, but regulatory and stem cell-like memory subsets were isolated from only 8 patients and 8 healthy donors. General findings and caveats noted by the study authors: At VDJ recombination sites, patients with type 1 diabetes made fewer insertions and deleted more nucleotides, a pattern implying thymic rearrangement abnormalities. Shorter templates might be favored by PCR, yet because patient and control samples were amplified and corrected together, any such skew would affect both groups equally. Type 1 diabetes patients showed a moderate but significant shortening of TCRB CDR3 length in all four CD4+ subsets. HLA sub-analyses involved small numbers of individuals, so any influence of HLA type on TCRB rearrangement remained unresolved. Sequencing cDNA rather than genomic DNA could over-represent highly expressing activated cells, although activation and CD3 levels did not differ between groups. Naive, central memory and regulatory TCRB repertoires appeared to be more similar among patients than among healthy donors.

CDR1 and CDR2 are drawn from the germline V gene (reference sequence): LNHDA, SQIVND. At the junction V is shortened by 4 bases and J by 0 bases; bases outside the gene matches: 2. There are 14 amino acids in the CDR3, from cysteine to phenylalanine inclusive. Solely the CDR3 DNA is kept, with 42 bases framed from the first base. Each donor gave one peripheral blood draw, averaging approximately 110 mL, which was collected into heparinised tubes. A BD FACSAria II was used to sort naive, central memory, regulatory and stem cell-like memory CD4+ T cells with a panel that included CD45RO, CCR7, CD25, CD127, CD95 and CD27. A purity above 98% was achieved for all sorted populations. PBMCs were separated immediately by Lymphoprep density gradient centrifugation and were stained directly, without being cultured. Samples were stained and sorted in pairs, with one healthy donor and one patient per experiment, so that batch effects were minimized.

The High Capacity cDNA Reverse Transcription Kit was used to reverse transcribe all of the isolated RNA, meaning that expressed TCRB transcripts were what got sequenced. Naive, central memory and regulatory T cell samples underwent deep immunoSEQ sequencing, averaging approximately 3.5 million total reads per sample. After sorted cells were lysed in RLT buffer, RNA was extracted with DNase-treated RNeasy Micro or Mini kits, with the choice depending on cell number. To prevent cross-contamination, each cell subset was processed individually, whereas patient and healthy donor samples were processed jointly. The immunoSEQ multiplex PCR was used to amplify TCRB sequences from cDNA, generating 87-bp fragments that spanned the CDR3 region. Sequencing of the amplicons was done on the Illumina HiSeq platform. In the original analysis: Synthetic template baselines were used to correct PCR bias computationally, reads within Hamming distance 2 were collapsed together, and singletons that could not be merged were discarded. Reads were aligned against IMGT so that V, D and J genes, CDR3 length and insertions or deletions at six rearrangement sites could be assigned. Within each subset, clonotype counts were normalized to sorted cell number, and only after that were true diversity and Gini coefficients computed with the tcR R package. Repertoire sharing was quantified using the overlap coefficient calculated on TCRB nucleotide sequences. TCRdb mirrors the immuneACCESS table, restricted to in-frame sequences. Some clones are absent from its copies; in checked studies, under half trace to an unresolved V gene, and the reason for the others is unknown. That table is the source of V, J and clone size, and D and trimming were worked out from the DNA. The table for this sample lists more than 60,000 clones; roughly 60% of them were counted only once. Roughly 2.2% of the sample is taken by the ten largest.

The rearranged segments are TRBV19 and TRBJ1-1, with 7 junctional bases fitting TRBD1. Sequenced: Tregs from blood. The cell subset or site label here, explained by the study, means: regulatory CD4+ T cells. The source is a woman aged 18-29 years in good health. The nucleotides are TGTGCCAGTAGTACCGGGACAGTGAACACTGAAGCTTTCTTT. It translates as CASSTGTVNTEAFF.